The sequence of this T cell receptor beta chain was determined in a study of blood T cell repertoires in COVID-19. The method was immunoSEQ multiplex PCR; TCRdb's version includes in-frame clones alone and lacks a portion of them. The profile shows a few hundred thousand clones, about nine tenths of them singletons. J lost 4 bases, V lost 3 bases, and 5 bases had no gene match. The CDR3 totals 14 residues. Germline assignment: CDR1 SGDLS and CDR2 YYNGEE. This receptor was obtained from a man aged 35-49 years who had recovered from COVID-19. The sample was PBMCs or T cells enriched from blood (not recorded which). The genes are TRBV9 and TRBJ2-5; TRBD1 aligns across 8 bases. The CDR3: CASSARTGIETQYF. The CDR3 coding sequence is TGTGCCAGCAGCGCCCGGACAGGGATAGAGACCCAGTACTTC.